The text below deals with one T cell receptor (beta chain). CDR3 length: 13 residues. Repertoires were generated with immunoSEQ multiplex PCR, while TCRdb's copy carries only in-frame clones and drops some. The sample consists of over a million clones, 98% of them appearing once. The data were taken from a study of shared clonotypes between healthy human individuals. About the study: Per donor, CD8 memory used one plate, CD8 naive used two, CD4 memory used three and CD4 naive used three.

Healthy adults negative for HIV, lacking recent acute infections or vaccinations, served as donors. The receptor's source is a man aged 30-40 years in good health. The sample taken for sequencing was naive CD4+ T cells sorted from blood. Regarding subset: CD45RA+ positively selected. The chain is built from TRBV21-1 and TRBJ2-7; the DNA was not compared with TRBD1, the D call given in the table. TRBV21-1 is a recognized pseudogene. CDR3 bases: TGTGCCAGCAGCAAAGTCGAACAGTCCGAGCAGTACTTC. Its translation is CASSKVEQSEQYF.